This T cell receptor beta chain was sequenced for a study of cytomegalovirus exposure and HLA in healthy donors. About the study: Genotyping of roughly 400 donors showed that around 81% belonged to the Caucasian-associated ancestry cluster.

Overall study findings and caveats: Most sequenced TCRs were rare (though some public TCRs occurred in many donors). Compared with the roughly 700-donor mean, an Asian-associated ancestry cluster reportedly had fewer N-insertions, according to a later analysis.

This clone came up a few times. Its antigen is not identified. The primer mix had 60 Vbeta and 13 Jbeta primers. Some clones are missing from TCRdb's copy, which holds only in-frame ones; the method was immunoSEQ multiplex PCR. Of about 120,000 clones in the sample, around four fifths were seen once. The CDR3 covers 14 residues. Germline V gives CDR1 SNHLY, CDR2 FYNNEI. V was clipped by 8 bases and J by 7 bases, with 15 bases between them. This clonotype originated in a man in his forties in good health and CMV-seronegative. Sequenced: PBMCs. V is TRBV2 and J is TRBJ1-6; D unresolved. CDR3 amino acids: CASAREGGNSPLHF. In DNA form, the CDR3 reads TGTGCCAGCGCCCGGGAGGGAGGGAATTCACCCCTCCACTTT. The variable domain in full, with the rest retrieved from reference TRBV2 and TRBJ1-6, is EPEVTQTPSHQVTQMGQEVILRCVPISNHLYFYWYRQILGQKVEFLVSFYNNEISEKSEIFDDQFSVERPDGSNFTLKIRSTKLEDSAMYFCASAREGGNSPLHFGNGTRLTVT.